A single sample gave rise to the 10 T cell receptor beta chains below, sequenced in a study of CXCR3-negative and CXCR3-positive naive CD8 T cells. The method, 5' RACE with UMI labels, was used to prepare the TRB cDNA libraries. TCRdb re-called the 5' RACE reads; every CDR3 protein appears as one record, without DNA. The sample has about 41,000 distinct CDR3 sequences. Sequences were obtained from naive CXCR3- CD8+ T cells from blood. Described subset: CD45RO-CCR7+CD27+CD95- naive CD8+ T cells lacking CXCR3 (TNR3-). The receptors shown here come from a human donor in good health. Some clones in this sample may be carry-over from other donors' samples.

The chain recombines TRBV29-1 with TRBJ2-7; TCRdb names TRBD2, which stays unverified in the absence of DNA. The CDR3 runs to 13 residues. Germline V CDR1 and CDR2: SQVTM, ANQGSEA. The CDR3: CSVEVGPDGEQYF.

The chain is built from TRBV5-1 and TRBJ2-7; TCRdb selects TRBD1, and the lack of DNA leaves this call unchecked. The CDR3 totals 13 residues. Germline assignment: CDR1 SGHRS and CDR2 YFSETQ. CDR3 amino acids: CASSHGGADEQYF.

This sequence joins TRBV30 and TRBJ2-3; the D call from TCRdb, TRBD1, cannot be confirmed without DNA. CDR3 size: 16 residues. Germline loops: CDR1 GTSNPN, CDR2 SVGIG (reference sequence). This chain's CDR3 is CAWSNGDRQSTDTQYF.

This rearrangement joins TRBV29-1 to TRBJ1-2; TCRdb indicates TRBD1, and absent DNA this call remains unverified. CDR3 length equals 11 residues. The germline V gene encodes CDR1 SQVTM and CDR2 ANQGSEA. The CDR3 sequence is CSGQGLYGYTF.

The chain uses TRBV28 and TRBJ2-3; the D gene TCRdb calls, TRBD2, cannot be checked with no DNA. This CDR3 spans 19 amino acids. Per germline, CDR1 MDHEN and CDR2 SYDVKM. The CDR3 here is CASSSAYRTSGGPTDTQYF.

The chain combines TRBV10-2 with TRBJ2-7; TCRdb outputs TRBD1, but without DNA this stays unchecked. The length of the CDR3 is 14 residues. Germline CDR1 is WSHSY and CDR2 is SAAADI. The CDR3 region is CASSGPKTGVEQYF.

J is TRBJ1-5 and V is TRBV5-6. CDR1 SGHDT and CDR2 YYEEEE come from the germline V gene. The CDR3 is made up of 15 amino acids. This CDR3 reads CASSLGRDIVEPQHF.

The chain has TRBV4-1 and TRBJ2-1. This CDR3 spans 13 amino acids. Germline V gives CDR1 MGHRA, CDR2 YSYEKL. CDR3 in amino acids: CASSQEVGNEQFF.

CDR3: CASSQDPGGYTDTQYF. This chain links TRBV14 with TRBJ2-3; there is no DNA to check the TCRdb D call of TRBD1. There are 16 residues in the CDR3. Germline loops: CDR1 SGHDN, CDR2 FVKESK. The variable domain in full, with the rest retrieved from reference TRBV14 and TRBJ2-3, is EAGVTQFPSHSVIEKGQTVTLRCDPISGHDNLYWYRRVMGKEIKFLLHFVKESKQDESGMPNNRFLAERTGGTYSTLKVQPAELEDSGVYFCASSQDPGGYTDTQYFGPGTRLTVL.

The CDR3: CASSPIPRGQETQYF. The chain uses TRBV7-2 and TRBJ2-5. This CDR3 contains 15 residues. CDR1 is SGHTA, CDR2 FQGNSA, per germline.